This entry lists 23 T cell receptor beta chains sequenced from one sample in a study of cytomegalovirus exposure and HLA in healthy donors. Use of 60 Vbeta and 13 Jbeta primers characterized the PCR. Sequencing was performed with immunoSEQ multiplex PCR; in TCRdb, only in-frame clones are kept and a portion is missing. The sample has 30,000 to 40,000 clones; about 70% are singletons. Input material: PBMCs. These receptors originate from a man aged 35-49 years in good health and CMV-seronegative.

V is TRBV5-4 and J is TRBJ2-7, with D tentatively TRBD1 (6 bases). CDR3 length: 14 amino acids. V was trimmed by 3 bases and J by 2 bases, leaving 12 bases between them. Germline CDR1 and CDR2: SGHNT and YYREEE (reference sequence). The CDR3 DNA is TGTGCCAGCAGCTCCATGACAGGACCCTACGAGCAGTACTTC. The encoded protein is CASSSMTGPYEQYF.

The chain is built from TRBV4-3 and TRBJ1-5, with D unclear. The CDR3 sequence is 15 residues long. Trimming shortened V by 0 bases and J by 0 bases, and 6 bases separated the two germline ends. The germline CDR1 and CDR2 sequences are LGHNA and YSLEER. The CDR3 spells CASSQDTRSNQPQHF. The CDR3 DNA follows: TGCGCCAGCAGCCAAGATACTCGTAGCAATCAGCCCCAGCATTTT.

This rearrangement joins TRBV6-5 to TRBJ2-7; D remains unclear. Germline CDR1 and CDR2: MNHEY and SVGAGI. CDR3 length: 14 residues. The V gene lost 0 bases and the J gene lost 1 base, with 7 bases spanning the gap. The DNA of the CDR3 is TGTGCCAGCAGTTACTCGATCGGGTCCTACGAGCAGTACTTC. Protein: CASSYSIGSYEQYF.

This clone has only a few counts. The chain links TRBV4-2 to TRBJ1-2; 10 positions agree with TRBD1. Germline-derived CDR1 and CDR2 are LGHNA and YNFKEQ. V shed 0 bases and J 1 base; nucleotides not matched to a gene: 5. This CDR3 region has 17 residues. Written as DNA, the CDR3 is TGTGCCAGCAGCCAAGACTCTTGGGACAGGGGTAACTATGGCTACACCTTC. As protein: CASSQDSWDRGNYGYTF.

Notes on this clone: One end of the junction does not line up with germline, which may come from a read error. V and J are TRBV6-5 and TRBJ1-2; D call uncertain. This CDR3 is built from 14 residues. Germline loops: CDR1 MNHEY, CDR2 SVGAGI. CDR3 loop: CASSYSGEDYDYTF. The CDR3, as DNA: TGTGCCAGCAGTTACTCCGGGGAGGACTATGACTACACCTTC.

The sample holds a few counts of this clone. The V call is TRBV5-1, the J call TRBJ2-2; maybe TRBD1 (6 bases). The CDR3 loop spans 17 amino acids. Germline loops: CDR1 SGHRS, CDR2 YFSETQ. The germline V and J ends were trimmed by 3 bases and 6 bases, with 21 bases remaining between them. DNA for the CDR3: TGCGCCAGCAGCTCAGGATACGGACAGCGAAATGCCGGGGAGCTGTTTTTT. Encoded protein: CASSSGYGQRNAGELFF.

The rearrangement links TRBV4-1 to TRBJ2-2, with 8 bases matching TRBD1. Trimming removed 4 bases from V and 8 bases from J; junction bases left unmatched: 6. This CDR3 comprises 14 residues. From germline, CDR1 is MGHRA and CDR2 YSYEKL. The CDR3 loop is CASSRQGQAGELFF. The CDR3, as DNA: TGCGCCAGCAGCCGCCAGGGACAGGCTGGGGAGCTGTTTTTT.

This CDR3 reads CASRTGTDTQYF. CDR3 in DNA: TGTGCCAGCAGAACAGGGACAGATACGCAGTATTTT. The J gene is TRBJ2-3, the V gene TRBV7-2, with D possibly being TRBD1 (6 bases). The ends were cut back, 6 bases at V and 3 bases at J, with 7 bases in the middle. Germline V lookup: CDR1 SGHTA, CDR2 FQGNSA. This CDR3 comprises 12 residues.

The chain joins TRBV7-8 to TRBJ2-1, with D perhaps TRBD2 (5 bases). Trimming stripped 1 base from V and 8 bases from J, with 18 bases between. The CDR3 spans 16 residues. The germline gives CDR1 SGHVS, CDR2 FQNEAQ. This chain's CDR3 is CASSLGGKVRVYEQFF. The CDR3 DNA is TGTGCCAGCAGCTTAGGAGGGAAAGTACGAGTTTATGAGCAGTTCTTC.

This clone was seen a handful of times. The gene calls are TRBV5-1 and TRBJ2-1, with TRBD2 matching over 8 bases. The CDR3 spans 15 residues. The germline CDR1 and CDR2 sequences are SGHRS and YFSETQ. Trimming removed 4 bases from V and 7 bases from J; junction bases left unmatched: 10. DNA of the CDR3: TGCGCCAGCAGCACGGGACGGTCGGGGGGGAATGAGCAGTTCTTC. Residues: CASSTGRSGGNEQFF.

The chain employs TRBV28 and TRBJ2-5; possible D gene TRBD1, 6 bases. From germline, CDR1 is MDHEN and CDR2 SYDVKM. The CDR3 covers 15 residues. V gave up 2 bases and J gave up 5 bases, with 15 bases separating them. The CDR3 loop is CASSLAAAGDETQYF. CDR3 DNA: TGTGCCAGCAGTTTAGCAGCTGCAGGGGACGAGACCCAGTACTTC.

This sequence joins TRBV5-1 and TRBJ2-5; 14 nucleotides align to TRBD2. The V and J ends lost 7 bases and 1 base, in that order; junction bases with no gene match: 3. Germline V gives CDR1 SGHRS, CDR2 YFSETQ. The CDR3 runs to 15 residues. This CDR3 is CASGGTSGGQETQYF. As DNA, the CDR3 is TGCGCCAGCGGGGGGACTAGCGGGGGCCAAGAGACCCAGTACTTC.

The V call is TRBV28, the J call TRBJ1-6; 7 bases are a match to TRBD1. Looked up from germline, CDR1 is MDHEN and CDR2 is SYDVKM. The ends lost 7 bases at V and 7 bases at J; junction bases unmatched: 7. The CDR3 is made up of 14 amino acids. CDR3 protein: CASKPQGHNSPLHF. CDR3 sequence (DNA): TGTGCCAGCAAACCACAGGGGCACAATTCACCCCTCCACTTT.

The rearrangement uses TRBV11-2 and TRBJ2-2, with 9 nucleotides matching TRBD2. CDR1 and CDR2 (germline): SGHAT, FQNNGV. This CDR3 has 13 residues. The CDR3 spells CSGSGGPAGELFF. The CDR3 DNA reads as TGTTCTGGTAGCGGGGGCCCCGCCGGGGAGCTGTTTTTT.

The chain couples TRBV15 to TRBJ2-1, with unresolved D. The CDR3 length is 12 residues. Germline V CDR1 and CDR2: LNHNV, YYDKDF (reference sequence). V shed 0 bases and J shed 9 bases, with 6 bases lying between them. The DNA for the CDR3 is TGTGCCACCAGCAGAGATCACGGTGAGCAGTTCTTC. As protein: CATSRDHGEQFF. Using reference TRBV15 and TRBJ2-1 for the parts outside the CDR3, the full variable domain is DAMVIQNPRYQVTQFGKPVTLSCSQTLNHNVMYWYQQKSSQAPKLLFHYYDKDFNNEADTPDNFQSRRPNTSFCFLDIRSPGLGDTAMYLCATSRDHGEQFFGPGTRLTVL.

V usage is TRBV27 and J usage is TRBJ1-5; 10 bases line up with TRBD1. J lost 7 bases, V lost 4 bases, and 7 bases had no gene match. The CDR3 runs 15 residues. Germline CDR1 and CDR2: MNHEY and SMNVEV (reference sequence). The CDR3 protein is CASSSDRGSRQPQHF. In nucleotides, the CDR3 is TGTGCCAGCAGTTCGGACAGGGGGTCGAGGCAGCCCCAGCATTTT.

This clone was seen only a few times. The CDR3 DNA reads as TGCGCCAGCAGCGGTGGATTCCTTAGCGGGGCCCACTCCTACGAGCAGTACTTC. It codes for CASSGGFLSGAHSYEQYF. The chain recombines TRBV5-1 with TRBJ2-7, with 8 bases fitting TRBD2. V shed 4 bases and J 0 bases; nucleotides not matched to a gene: 15. This CDR3 has 18 residues. The V gene's germline CDR1 is SGHRS and CDR2 YFSETQ.

This chain uses TRBV4-1 with TRBJ2-1, with D unclear. V was shortened by 4 bases and J by 0 bases, with 13 bases between the two germline ends. The CDR3 is 16 amino acids. From germline, CDR1 is MGHRA and CDR2 YSYEKL. The CDR3 DNA reads as TGCGCCAGCAGCCCTCAGGAAAGGAACTCCTACAATGAGCAGTTCTTC. Its protein is CASSPQERNSYNEQFF.

J is TRBJ1-1 and V is TRBV9; TRBD1 aligns across 7 bases. This CDR3 spans 13 amino acids. Germline V gene sequence: CDR1 SGDLS, CDR2 YYNGEE. Losses at the gene ends were 7 bases for V and 0 bases for J; bases not matched to a gene: 3. The CDR3 DNA sequence: TGTGCCAGCGGGCAGGGGGTGAACACTGAAGCTTTCTTT. Residues: CASGQGVNTEAFF.

The V and J genes are TRBV4-3 and TRBJ2-7; D is perhaps TRBD2 (5 bases). This CDR3 is 17 amino acids long. V was clipped by 0 bases and J by 0 bases, with 15 bases between them. Germline V lookup: CDR1 LGHNA, CDR2 YSLEER. CDR3 region: CASSQESTYGVSYEQYF. Here the CDR3 DNA reads TGCGCCAGCAGCCAAGAGTCTACCTACGGGGTCTCCTACGAGCAGTACTTC.

J is TRBJ2-3 and V is TRBV4-2; 9 nucleotides agree with TRBD2. Germline loops: CDR1 LGHNA, CDR2 YNFKEQ. This CDR3 is 18 amino acids long. With 2 bases clipped from V and 4 bases from J, the junction kept 13 bases outside the gene matches. DNA for the CDR3: TGTGCCAGCAGCCAATCCCTAAAAGCTAGCGGGGCCGCAGATACGCAGTATTTT. This encodes CASSQSLKASGAADTQYF.

The chain couples TRBV6-5 to TRBJ1-1, with D unresolved. Germline V gene data show CDR1 as MNHEY and CDR2 as SVGAGI. V lost 5 bases to trimming and J lost 1 base, with 8 bases between them. This CDR3 region has 13 residues. The chain's CDR3 is CASSADSNTEAFF. The CDR3 DNA reads TGTGCCAGCAGTGCCGACTCGAACACTGAAGCTTTCTTT.

The chain employs TRBV6-1 and TRBJ2-7, with TRBD1 matching over 8 bases. CDR3 length equals 12 residues. Germline CDR1 reads MNHNS; CDR2 reads SASEGT. Unmatched junction bases numbered 8, after V lost 7 bases and J lost 9 bases. CDR3 DNA: TGTGCCAGCAAGGCAGGGGGCGTCGGGCAGTACTTC. It translates to CASKAGGVGQYF.